Each of the 11 T cell receptor beta chains below was sequenced from the same sample in a study of a mutant IDH1 vaccine in newly diagnosed glioma. The data were produced by immunoSEQ multiplex PCR, yet TCRdb's version contains in-frame clones alone and is incomplete. The repertoire includes 35,000 to 50,000 clones, approximately 92% of them detected once, and less than 2.5% sits in the top ten. No antigen is known for these receptors. Time point reported: week 35, safety follow-up. What each vaccine dose contained was 300 ug of mutant IDH1 20-mer peptide, accompanied by topical imiquimod. The sample consisted of PBMCs, taken from a glioma patient whose treatment included an IDH1 peptide vaccine. The receptor source for this set is a man in his fifties with glioma.

This chain links TRBV6-1 with TRBJ2-1, with D unresolved. The CDR3 has 14 residues. V was shortened by 5 bases and J by 3 bases, with 11 bases between the two germline ends. The V gene's germline CDR1 is MNHNS and CDR2 SASEGT. The CDR3 DNA is TGTGCCAGCAGTACTGGAGATGGCTACAATGAGCAGTTCTTC. Amino acids: CASSTGDGYNEQFF.

The rearrangement joins TRBV6-5 to TRBJ2-2, with unresolved D. Germline CDR1 is MNHEY and CDR2 is SVGAGI. The CDR3 has 14 amino acids. The V gene lost 5 bases and the J gene lost 0 bases, with 7 bases spanning the gap. CDR3 amino acids: CASSANANTGELFF. The CDR3 DNA sequence: TGTGCCAGCAGTGCTAACGCGAACACCGGGGAGCTGTTTTTT.

This clone was seen a few times. The CDR3 DNA reads TGTGCCAGCAGCCAAGATTTGCGGGGGCGGACTTTCTTT. Protein sequence: CASSQDLRGRTFF. V and J are TRBV14 and TRBJ1-1, with D possibly being TRBD1 (6 bases). The ends were cut back, 0 bases at V and 12 bases at J, with 14 bases in the middle. CDR1 and CDR2 from the germline V gene are SGHDN and FVKESK. This CDR3 region has 13 residues.

This chain links TRBV19 with TRBJ1-1; D remains unclear. V lost 1 base and J 1 base, leaving 10 bases between the germline ends. This CDR3 comprises 15 residues. Germline V gene data show CDR1 as LNHDA and CDR2 as SQIVND (reference sequence). CDR3 in amino acids: CASSIVPPRNTEAFF. CDR3 nucleotides: TGTGCCAGTAGTATAGTTCCGCCGAGGAACACTGAAGCTTTCTTT.

The V and J genes are TRBV27 and TRBJ2-2; no clear D gene. This CDR3 has 16 amino acids. V lost 5 bases, J lost 1 base, and 14 bases lay in between. Germline V gene lookup returns CDR1 MNHEY and CDR2 SMNVEV (reference sequence). The CDR3 DNA reads as TGTGCCAGCAGTCAACGGAATTACAGGAACACCGGGGAGCTGTTTTTT. Encoded protein: CASSQRNYRNTGELFF.

In this sample, this clone turned up once. J is TRBJ2-3 and V is TRBV18; D call uncertain. Per the germline V gene, CDR1 is KGHSH and CDR2 is LQKENI. V lost 1 base to trimming and J lost 4 bases, with 9 bases between them. The CDR3 totals 14 residues. The CDR3 DNA reads TGTGCCAGCTCACCACTGGCCATGCCAGATACGCAGTATTTT. This translates into CASSPLAMPDTQYF.

The chain recombines TRBV6-5 with TRBJ2-7, with 11 bases fitting TRBD2. Germline trimming cut 2 bases from V and 1 base from J; bases unmatched to any gene: 1. The CDR3 runs 15 residues. CDR1 is MNHEY and CDR2 is SVGAGI in the germline V gene. The CDR3: CASSYGTSGSYEQYF. As DNA, the CDR3 is TGTGCCAGCAGTTACGGGACTAGCGGATCCTACGAGCAGTACTTC.

The chain has TRBV28 and TRBJ2-5; 9 bases are shared with TRBD2. The CDR3 spans 17 residues. CDR1 and CDR2 (germline): MDHEN, SYDVKM. V gave up 5 bases and J gave up 2 bases; unmatched junction bases: 12. The CDR3 region has the DNA TGTGCCAGCAGTCTCCGCCCCAGCGGGGGGACACAAGAGACCCAGTACTTC. Amino acids: CASSLRPSGGTQETQYF.

This clone was picked up one time. The chain is built from TRBV30 and TRBJ2-5; D gene ambiguous. Trimming shortened V by 0 bases and J by 4 bases, and 6 bases separated the two germline ends. Germline CDR1 reads GTSNPN; CDR2 reads SVGIG (reference sequence). There are 12 residues in the CDR3. The CDR3 DNA reads TGTGCCTGGAGTGTAAGTCGAGAGACCCAGTACTTC. Its translation is CAWSVSRETQYF.

The V gene is TRBV15, the J gene TRBJ1-1; perhaps TRBD1 as D (5 bases). Trimming removed 3 bases from V and 1 base from J, with 9 bases in between. The germline V gene encodes CDR1 LNHNV and CDR2 YYDKDF (reference sequence). The CDR3 is 14 residues long. Here the CDR3 DNA reads TGTGCCACCAGCAGGGGGGGAGGGAACACTGAAGCTTTCTTT. This translates into CATSRGGGNTEAFF.

The gene calls are TRBV7-9 and TRBJ1-5; unclear D gene. V lost 0 bases and J lost 3, with 6 bases in between. Germline CDR1 SEHNR, CDR2 FQNEAQ (reference sequence). This CDR3 has 14 amino acids. The CDR3 here is CASSLAGSNQPQHF. The CDR3 nucleotides are TGTGCCAGCAGCTTAGCCGGATCCAATCAGCCCCAGCATTTT.